The clone carrying this TCR beta chain occurred once. The sample is drawn from a study of blood T cell repertoires in COVID-19. The wider study: The United States, Italy and Spain were the sources of the acute and convalescent COVID-19 samples. From T cells, B-cell-depleted T cells, or PBMCs came the material, which was cDNA or gDNA.

Germline V gives CDR1 MNHEY, CDR2 SMNVEV (reference sequence). The CDR3 sequence is 15 residues long. V shed 2 bases and J 4 bases; nucleotides not matched to a gene: 4. As processed by the authors: Researchers report that nucleated cell counts were estimated from reference gene primer amplification. Profiled with immunoSEQ multiplex PCR; TCRdb holds only in-frame clones, not every one. V and J calls and clone size are as listed in that table; D and trimming were resolved from the DNA. The table shows roughly 180,000 clones, with less than 90% occurring only once. The source is a man in his 70s with active or convalescent COVID-19. Sequencing input: peripheral blood. The chain has TRBV27 and TRBJ2-5, with 10 bases that match TRBD1. The CDR3 sequence: CASSLKGTGVETQYF. Here the CDR3 DNA reads TGTGCCAGCAGTTTAAAAGGGACAGGGGTAGAGACCCAGTACTTC.